This TCR beta chain appears in the sequencing data of a study of T cells in Graves' hyperthyroidism and ophthalmopathy. Regions amplified from RNA transcripts were the TCR beta CDR3 regions. Carried out on the TCR CDR3, a first-round RT-PCR used the HTBI primer set. One entry per CDR3 protein, called by TCRdb with MiXCR from the multiplex PCR reads. The data hold about 300,000 distinct CDR3 sequences, with roughly 19% observed a single time. Broader study findings: The majority of expanded thyroid clonotypes above 0.001 also appeared in blood.

The CDR3 is 14 residues long. Germline values: CDR1 SEHNR, CDR2 FQNEAQ (reference sequence). V was clipped by 5 bases and J by 6 bases, with 15 bases between them. This clonotype has a handful of counts. Antigen unknown. Uncontrolled infection, other autoimmune disease, pregnancy or lactation excluded patients. The source of the PBMCs was approximately 9.5 ml of fresh peripheral blood. This TCR was recovered from a man over 45 with Graves' ophthalmopathy. The rearrangement uses TRBV7-9 and TRBJ2-3; the D gene is possibly TRBD2 (5 bases). What was sequenced was blood. The CDR3 sequence is CASSASQRADTQYF. As DNA, the CDR3 is TGTGCCAGCAGCGCTAGCCAGAGGGCCGATACGCAGTATTTT.